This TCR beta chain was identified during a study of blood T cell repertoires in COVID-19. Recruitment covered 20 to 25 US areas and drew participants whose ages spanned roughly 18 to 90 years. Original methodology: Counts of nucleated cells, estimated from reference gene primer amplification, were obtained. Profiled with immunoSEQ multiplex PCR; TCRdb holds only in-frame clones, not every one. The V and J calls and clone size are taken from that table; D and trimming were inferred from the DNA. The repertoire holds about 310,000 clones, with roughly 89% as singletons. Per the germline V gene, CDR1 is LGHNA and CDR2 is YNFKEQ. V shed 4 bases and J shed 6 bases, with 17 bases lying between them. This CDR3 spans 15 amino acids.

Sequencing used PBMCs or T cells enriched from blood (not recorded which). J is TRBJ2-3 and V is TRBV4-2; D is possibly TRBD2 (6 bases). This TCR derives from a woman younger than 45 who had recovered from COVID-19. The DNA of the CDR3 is TGTGCCAGCAGCCTGGGGACTCCTGGAGTGGATACGCAGTATTTT. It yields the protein CASSLGTPGVDTQYF.